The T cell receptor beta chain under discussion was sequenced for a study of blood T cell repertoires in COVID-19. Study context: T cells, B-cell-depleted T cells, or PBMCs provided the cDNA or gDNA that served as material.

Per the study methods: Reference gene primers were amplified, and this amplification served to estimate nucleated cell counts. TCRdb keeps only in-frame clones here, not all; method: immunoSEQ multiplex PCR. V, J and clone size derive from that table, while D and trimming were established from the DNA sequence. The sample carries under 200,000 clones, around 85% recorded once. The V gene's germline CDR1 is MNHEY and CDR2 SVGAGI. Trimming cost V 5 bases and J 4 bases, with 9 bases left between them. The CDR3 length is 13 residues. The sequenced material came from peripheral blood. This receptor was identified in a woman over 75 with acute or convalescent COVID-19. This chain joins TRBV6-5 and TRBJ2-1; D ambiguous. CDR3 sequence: CASSPGTYNEQFF. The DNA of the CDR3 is TGTGCCAGCAGTCCTGGTACATACAATGAGCAGTTCTTC.